This T cell receptor (beta chain) stems from a study of CD8+ T cells in alopecia areata (dated by TCRdb to the late 2010s). Concerning the study at large: Treated patients were enrolled in an open-label pilot trial of oral tofacitinib at 5 to 10 mg twice daily for moderate-to-severe alopecia areata. Patients received tofacitinib for 6 to 18 months and were then followed off drug for 6 months to check for delayed response and recurrence. For the treated patients, the SALT score, which quantifies what percentage of scalp surface area is affected, served as the measure of disease severity. The study used high-throughput TCRbeta sequencing to examine T cell clonal expansion in alopecia areata, in both the C3H/HeJ mouse model and human patients. On the human side, TCRbeta sequencing was run on scalp tissue and on sorted CD4+ and CD8+ peripheral blood T cells from healthy controls and from alopecia areata patients with either patchy or totalis/universalis disease. Biopsies were taken from tofacitinib-treated patients at baseline and again at 4 and 24 weeks into treatment, and several of those patients also had a later scalp biopsy. Scalp clonality was compared across normal scalp (n=4), patchy alopecia areata scalp (n=8), and alopecia totalis/universalis scalp (n=8). RNA was extracted with the PAXgene miRNA kit for fixed scalp, the miRNeasy kit for PBMCs, and the RNeasy kit for mouse skin. immunoSEQ multiplex PCR using 35 Vbeta forward primers and 13 Jbeta reverse primers was used to amplify TCRbeta CDR3 regions. Results and caveats for the whole study, not just this receptor: Compared with mice, TCR sequences shared between patients were less clear, possibly partly because of HLA diversity across the patient population. Because the treated cohort was small and included a single nonresponder, larger studies are needed to assess links between baseline CD8+ expansion and response. Many expanded lesional clones were found to persist in scalp and blood during tofacitinib treatment, and relapse after treatment cessation may be partly explained by this persistence. Scalp TCR repertoire analysis is complicated because resident alphabeta T cells in normal human skin are also sequenced, whereas mouse skin is dominated by gammadelta T cells. With tofacitinib, both scalp clonality and the number of expanded CD8+ clones among the top 100 scalp clones went down significantly. Compared with normal scalp, lesional scalp had higher clonality and more expanded CD8+ clones, particularly in alopecia totalis/universalis, a pattern that suggests antigenic drive.

Reading the germline V gene (reference sequence) gives CDR1 SGHNT and CDR2 YYREEE. The V end loses 4 bases and the J end loses 4 bases, and a stretch of 11 bases separates them. Taken from cysteine to phenylalanine, the CDR3 has 13 residues. The retained sequence is limited to the CDR3, 39 bases, with the frame set at the first base. Preparation of the library involved the immunoSEQ multiplex PCR assay. RNA was extracted from all samples and reverse transcribed into cDNA, which served as template for TCR sequencing. SuperScript III was used to make first-strand cDNA, primed with a 2:1 mix of oligo-dT and random hexamers. A synthetic immune receptor repertoire was used to gauge amplification bias, and whatever bias remained was removed computationally. In the paper's pipeline: Raw reads were preprocessed to remove errors, and CDR3 was defined according to IMGT conventions as the region from the conserved cysteine to phenylalanine. Clonality was computed as 1 minus the Shannon entropy, with the entropy normalized by log2 of the number of productive unique TCRs. Whether each scalp clone was CD4 or CD8 was inferred by checking scalp TCRbeta sequences against the CD4 and CD8 repertoires from sorted blood. Held by TCRdb, this immuneACCESS table contains in-frame sequences only and omits some clones. Under half of the omission traces to an unresolved V gene where checked; the cause of the rest is unknown. V and J calls plus clone size are reproduced from that table; the DNA served to infer D and trimming. This sample has approximately 180,000 clones in its table, and approximately 57% of those were observed once. Approximately 0.97% of the sample is held by the ten biggest clonotypes.

This clone was counted a few times. Its recognized antigen is unknown. There are no base qualities to consult, and no much larger clone falls within one base. This specimen's time point label, interpreted: about 5 months on oral tofacitinib. Taken with the paper, the label for treatment or condition translates to: oral pan-JAK inhibitor, 5-10 mg twice daily. Lesional scalp punch biopsies and peripheral blood were collected from alopecia areata patients. PBMCs were isolated by density centrifugation and stained for CD3, CD4 and CD8, after which CD4+ and CD8+ T cells were sorted on a FACSAria. The chain is encoded by TRBV5-4 joined to TRBJ2-5; matching of 6 bases hints at TRBD2 as the D gene. This specimen consisted of CD4+ T cells sorted from blood, obtained at week 24, from a patient treated with tofacitinib. This clonotype was sampled from a human donor with alopecia areata. DNA sequence: TGTGCCAGCAGCCGCCGGGGGAGAGAGACCCAGTACTTC. It encodes CASSRRGRETQYF.